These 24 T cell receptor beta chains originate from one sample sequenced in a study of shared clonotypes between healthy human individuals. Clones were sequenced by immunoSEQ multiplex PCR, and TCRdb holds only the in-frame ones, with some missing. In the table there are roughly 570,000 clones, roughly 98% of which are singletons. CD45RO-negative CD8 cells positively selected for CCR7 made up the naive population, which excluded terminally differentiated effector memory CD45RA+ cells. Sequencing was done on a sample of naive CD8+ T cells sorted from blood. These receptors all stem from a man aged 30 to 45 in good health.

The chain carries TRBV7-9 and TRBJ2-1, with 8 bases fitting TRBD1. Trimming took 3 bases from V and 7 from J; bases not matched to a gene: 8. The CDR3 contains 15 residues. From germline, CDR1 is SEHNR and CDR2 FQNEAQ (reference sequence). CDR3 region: CASSFSKQGANEQFF. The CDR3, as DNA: TGTGCCAGCAGCTTTAGTAAGCAGGGGGCGAATGAGCAGTTCTTC.

The CDR3 protein is CASSSTSGPYNEQFF. The CDR3 nucleotides are TGTGCCAGCTCATCAACTAGCGGGCCCTACAATGAGCAGTTCTTC. This chain links TRBV18 with TRBJ2-1, with 9 positions matching TRBD2. The CDR3 runs 15 residues. Germline CDR1 KGHSH, CDR2 LQKENI. V shed 5 bases and J 2 bases; nucleotides not matched to a gene: 4. Filled out from reference TRBV18 and TRBJ2-1, the complete variable domain reads NAGVMQNPRHLVRRRGQEARLRCSPMKGHSHVYWYRQLPEEGLKFMVYLQKENIIDESGMPKERFSAEFPKEGPSILRIQQVVRGDSAAYFCASSSTSGPYNEQFFGPGTRLTVL.

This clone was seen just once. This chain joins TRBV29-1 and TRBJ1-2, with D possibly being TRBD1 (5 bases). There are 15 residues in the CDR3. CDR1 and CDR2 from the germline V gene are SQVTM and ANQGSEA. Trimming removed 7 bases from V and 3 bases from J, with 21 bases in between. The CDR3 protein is CSAWGTEEGDYGYTF. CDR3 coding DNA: TGCAGCGCCTGGGGTACGGAAGAAGGGGACTATGGCTACACCTTC.

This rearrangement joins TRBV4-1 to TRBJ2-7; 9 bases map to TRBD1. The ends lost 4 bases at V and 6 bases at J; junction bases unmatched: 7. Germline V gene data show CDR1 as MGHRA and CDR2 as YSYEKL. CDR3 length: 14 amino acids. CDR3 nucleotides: TGCGCCAGCAGCCCGGACAGGGGAGGTGGCGAGCAGTACTTC. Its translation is CASSPDRGGGEQYF.

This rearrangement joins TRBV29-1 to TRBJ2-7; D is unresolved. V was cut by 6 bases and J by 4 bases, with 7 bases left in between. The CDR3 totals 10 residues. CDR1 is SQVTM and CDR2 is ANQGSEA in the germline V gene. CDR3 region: CSVKEYEQYF. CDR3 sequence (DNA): TGCAGCGTAAAAGAGTACGAGCAGTACTTC.

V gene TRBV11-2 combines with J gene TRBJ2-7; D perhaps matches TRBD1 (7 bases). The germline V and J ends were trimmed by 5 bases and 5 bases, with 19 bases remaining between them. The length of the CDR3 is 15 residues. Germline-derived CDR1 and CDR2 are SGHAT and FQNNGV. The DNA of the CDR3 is TGTGCCAGCAGCCCGACAGGGAGGTTTTCGGACGAGCAGTACTTC. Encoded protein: CASSPTGRFSDEQYF.

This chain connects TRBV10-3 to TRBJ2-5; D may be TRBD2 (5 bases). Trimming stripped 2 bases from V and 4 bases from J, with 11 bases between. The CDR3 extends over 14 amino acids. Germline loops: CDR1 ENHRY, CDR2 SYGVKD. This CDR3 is CAISELTGIETQYF. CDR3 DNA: TGTGCCATCAGTGAGCTGACCGGGATAGAGACCCAGTACTTC.

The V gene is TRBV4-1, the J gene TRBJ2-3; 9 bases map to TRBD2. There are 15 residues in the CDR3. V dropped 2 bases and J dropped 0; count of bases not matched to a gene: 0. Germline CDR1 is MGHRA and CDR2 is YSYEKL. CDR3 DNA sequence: TGCGCCAGCAGCCAACTAGCGGGAAGCACAGATACGCAGTATTTT. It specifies CASSQLAGSTDTQYF.

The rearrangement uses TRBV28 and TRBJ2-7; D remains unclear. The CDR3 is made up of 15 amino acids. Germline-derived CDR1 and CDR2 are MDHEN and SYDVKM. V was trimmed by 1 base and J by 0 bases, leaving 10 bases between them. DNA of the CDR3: TGTGCCAGCAGTTTATTTGTGGAAAACTCCTACGAGCAGTACTTC. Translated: CASSLFVENSYEQYF.

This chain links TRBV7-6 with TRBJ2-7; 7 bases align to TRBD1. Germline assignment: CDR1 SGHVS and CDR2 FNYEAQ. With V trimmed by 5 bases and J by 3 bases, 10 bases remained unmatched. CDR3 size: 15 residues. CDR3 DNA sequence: TGTGCCAGCAGCCAGGGTCCGGGACAGATCTACGAGCAGTACTTC. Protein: CASSQGPGQIYEQYF.

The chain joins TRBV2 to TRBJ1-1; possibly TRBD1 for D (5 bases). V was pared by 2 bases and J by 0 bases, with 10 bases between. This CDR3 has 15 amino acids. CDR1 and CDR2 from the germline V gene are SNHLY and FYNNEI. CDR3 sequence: CASSEYQGMNTEAFF. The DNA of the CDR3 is TGTGCCAGCAGTGAATATCAGGGCATGAACACTGAAGCTTTCTTT.

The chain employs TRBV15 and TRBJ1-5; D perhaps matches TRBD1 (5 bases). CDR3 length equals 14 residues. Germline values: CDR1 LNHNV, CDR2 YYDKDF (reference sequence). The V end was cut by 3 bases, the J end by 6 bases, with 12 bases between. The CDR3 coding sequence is TGTGCCACCAGCAGCGGGGTGGGGGGTCAGCCCCAGCATTTT. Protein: CATSSGVGGQPQHF.

CDR3 residues: CASSQDRGVSYEQYF. CDR3 DNA: TGTGCCAGCTCACAGGACAGGGGTGTCTCCTACGAGCAGTACTTC. The V gene is TRBV18, the J gene TRBJ2-7, with TRBD1 matching over 9 bases. CDR3 length equals 15 residues. CDR1 and CDR2 (germline): KGHSH, LQKENI. The V gene end was trimmed by 4 bases and the J gene end by 0 bases; junction bases not matched to a gene: 4.

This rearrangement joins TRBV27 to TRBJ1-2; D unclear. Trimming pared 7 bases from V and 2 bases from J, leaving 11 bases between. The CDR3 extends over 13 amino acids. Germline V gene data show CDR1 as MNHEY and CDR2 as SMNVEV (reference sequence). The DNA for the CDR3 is TGTGCCAGCATGTCGGGAATCAACTATGGCTACACCTTC. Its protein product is CASMSGINYGYTF.

The CDR3 sequence: CASSTQGIDEAFF. The CDR3, as DNA: TGCGCCAGCAGCACTCAGGGGATCGATGAAGCTTTCTTT. The rearrangement links TRBV10-2 to TRBJ1-1; a weak D match, TRBD1 (6 bases). The CDR3 has 13 amino acids. V lost 6 bases and J lost 7, with 15 bases in between. Germline-derived CDR1 and CDR2 are WSHSY and SAAADI.

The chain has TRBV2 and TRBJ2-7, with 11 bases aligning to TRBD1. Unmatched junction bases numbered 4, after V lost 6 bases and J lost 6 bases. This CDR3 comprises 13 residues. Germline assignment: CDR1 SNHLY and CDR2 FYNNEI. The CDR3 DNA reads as TGTGCCAGCAGCTCGGACAGGGGGCGCGAGCAGTACTTC. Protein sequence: CASSSDRGREQYF.

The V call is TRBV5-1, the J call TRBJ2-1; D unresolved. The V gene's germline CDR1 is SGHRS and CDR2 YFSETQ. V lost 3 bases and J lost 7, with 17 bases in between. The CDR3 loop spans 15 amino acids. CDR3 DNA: TGCGCCAGCAGCTCCACGATTGTTGGGGTTAATGAGCAGTTCTTC. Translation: CASSSTIVGVNEQFF.

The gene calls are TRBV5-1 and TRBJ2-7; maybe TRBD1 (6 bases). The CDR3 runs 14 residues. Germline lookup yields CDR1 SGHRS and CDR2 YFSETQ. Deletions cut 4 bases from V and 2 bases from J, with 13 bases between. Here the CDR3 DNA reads TGCGCCAGCAGCCCCTTAGGACAGCCCTACGAGCAGTACTTC. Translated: CASSPLGQPYEQYF.

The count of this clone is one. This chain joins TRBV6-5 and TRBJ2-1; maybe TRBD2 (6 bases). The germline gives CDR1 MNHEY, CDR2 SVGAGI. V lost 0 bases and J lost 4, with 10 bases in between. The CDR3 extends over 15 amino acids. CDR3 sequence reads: CASSYSPLAYNEQFF. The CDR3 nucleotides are TGTGCCAGCAGTTACTCGCCACTAGCTTACAATGAGCAGTTCTTC.

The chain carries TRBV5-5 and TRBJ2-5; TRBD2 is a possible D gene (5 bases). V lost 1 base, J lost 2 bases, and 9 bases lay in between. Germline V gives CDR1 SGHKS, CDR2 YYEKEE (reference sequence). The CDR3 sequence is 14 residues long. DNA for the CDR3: TGTGCCAGCAGCTTGTTGGGAGAACAAGAGACCCAGTACTTC. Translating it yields CASSLLGEQETQYF. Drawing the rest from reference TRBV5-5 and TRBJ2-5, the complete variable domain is DAGVTQSPTHLIKTRGQQVTLRCSPISGHKSVSWYQQVLGQGPQFIFQYYEKEERGRGNFPDRFSARQFPNYSSELNVNALLLGDSALYLCASSLLGEQETQYFGPGTRLLVL.

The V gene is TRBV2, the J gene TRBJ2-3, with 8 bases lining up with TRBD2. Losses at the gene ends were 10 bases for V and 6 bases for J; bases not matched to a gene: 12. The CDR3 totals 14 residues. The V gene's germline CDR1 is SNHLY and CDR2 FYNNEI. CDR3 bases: TGTGCCACCAACGGGGGGGCCCCAGAGGATACGCAGTATTTT. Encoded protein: CATNGGAPEDTQYF. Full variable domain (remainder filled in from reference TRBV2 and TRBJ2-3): EPEVTQTPSHQVTQMGQEVILRCVPISNHLYFYWYRQILGQKVEFLVSFYNNEISEKSEIFDDQFSVERPDGSNFTLKIRSTKLEDSAMYFCATNGGAPEDTQYFGPGTRLTVL.

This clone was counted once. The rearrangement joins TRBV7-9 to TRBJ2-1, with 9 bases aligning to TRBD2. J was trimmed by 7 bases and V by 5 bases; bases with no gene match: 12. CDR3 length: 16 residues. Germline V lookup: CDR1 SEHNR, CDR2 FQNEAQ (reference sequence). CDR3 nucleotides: TGTGCCAGCAGCCCGCGGGGGGGGCGGGTGTGGAATGAGCAGTTCTTC. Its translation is CASSPRGGRVWNEQFF.

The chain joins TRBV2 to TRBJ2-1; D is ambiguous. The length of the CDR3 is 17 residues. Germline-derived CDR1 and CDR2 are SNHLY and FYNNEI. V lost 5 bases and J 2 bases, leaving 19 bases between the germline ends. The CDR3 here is CASSFASDGTTYNEQFF. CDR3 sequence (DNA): TGTGCCAGCAGTTTCGCCTCTGACGGCACTACCTACAATGAGCAGTTCTTC.

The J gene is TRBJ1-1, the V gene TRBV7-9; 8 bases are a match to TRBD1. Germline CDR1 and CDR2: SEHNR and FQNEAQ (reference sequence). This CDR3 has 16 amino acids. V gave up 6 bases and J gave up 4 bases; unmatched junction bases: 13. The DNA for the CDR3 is TGTGCCAGCAGTCACAGACAGGGGAGGTTAGGCACTGAAGCTTTCTTT. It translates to CASSHRQGRLGTEAFF. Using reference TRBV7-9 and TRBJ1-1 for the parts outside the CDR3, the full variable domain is DTGVSQNPRHKITKRGQNVTFRCDPISEHNRLYWYRQTLGQGPEFLTYFQNEAQLEKSRLLSDRFSAERPKGSFSTLEIQRTEQGDSAMYLCASSHRQGRLGTEAFFGQGTRLTVV.